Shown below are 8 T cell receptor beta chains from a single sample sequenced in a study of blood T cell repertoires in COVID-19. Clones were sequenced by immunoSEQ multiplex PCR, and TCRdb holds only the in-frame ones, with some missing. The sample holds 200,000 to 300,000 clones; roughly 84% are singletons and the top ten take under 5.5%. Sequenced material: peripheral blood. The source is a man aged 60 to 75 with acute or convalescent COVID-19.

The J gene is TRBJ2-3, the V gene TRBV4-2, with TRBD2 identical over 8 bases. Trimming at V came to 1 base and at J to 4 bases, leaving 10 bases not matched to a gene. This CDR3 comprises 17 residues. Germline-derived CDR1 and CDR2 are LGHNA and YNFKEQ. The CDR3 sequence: CASSQVRGRSYADTQYF. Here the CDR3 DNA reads TGTGCCAGCAGCCAAGTTCGCGGGAGGTCCTATGCAGATACGCAGTATTTT.

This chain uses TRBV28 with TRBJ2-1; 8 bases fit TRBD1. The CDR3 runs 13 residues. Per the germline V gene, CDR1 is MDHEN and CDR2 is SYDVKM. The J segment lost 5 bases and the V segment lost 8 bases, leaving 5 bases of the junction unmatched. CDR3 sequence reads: CASFGTGHNEQFF. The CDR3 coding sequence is TGTGCCAGCTTTGGGACAGGACACAATGAGCAGTTCTTC.

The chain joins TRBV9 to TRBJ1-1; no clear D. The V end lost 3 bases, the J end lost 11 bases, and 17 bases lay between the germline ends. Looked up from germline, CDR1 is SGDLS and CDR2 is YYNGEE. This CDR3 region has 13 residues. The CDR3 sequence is CASSGSIGGRAFF. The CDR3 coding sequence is TGTGCCAGCAGCGGATCGATTGGCGGTCGGGCTTTCTTT. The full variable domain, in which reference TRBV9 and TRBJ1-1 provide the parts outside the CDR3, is DSGVTQTPKHLITATGQRVTLRCSPRSGDLSVYWYQQSLDQGLQFLIQYYNGEERAKGNILERFSAQQFPDLHSELNLSSLELGDSALYFCASSGSIGGRAFFGQGTRLTVV.

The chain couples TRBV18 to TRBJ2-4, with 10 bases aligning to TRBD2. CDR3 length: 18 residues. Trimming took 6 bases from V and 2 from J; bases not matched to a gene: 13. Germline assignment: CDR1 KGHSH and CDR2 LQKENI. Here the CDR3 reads CASSPTIAAGGPKNIQYF. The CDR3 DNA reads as TGTGCCAGCTCGCCCACAATCGCAGCGGGGGGGCCCAAAAACATTCAGTACTTC. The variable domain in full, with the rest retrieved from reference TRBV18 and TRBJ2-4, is NAGVMQNPRHLVRRRGQEARLRCSPMKGHSHVYWYRQLPEEGLKFMVYLQKENIIDESGMPKERFSAEFPKEGPSILRIQQVVRGDSAAYFCASSPTIAAGGPKNIQYFGAGTRLSVL.

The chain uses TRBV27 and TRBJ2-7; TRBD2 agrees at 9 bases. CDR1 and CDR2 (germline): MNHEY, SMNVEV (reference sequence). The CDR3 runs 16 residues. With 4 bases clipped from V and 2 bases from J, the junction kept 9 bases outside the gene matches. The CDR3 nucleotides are TGTGCCAGCAGTTCACTACTTAGCGGGGGAACCTACGAGCAGTACTTC. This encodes CASSSLLSGGTYEQYF.

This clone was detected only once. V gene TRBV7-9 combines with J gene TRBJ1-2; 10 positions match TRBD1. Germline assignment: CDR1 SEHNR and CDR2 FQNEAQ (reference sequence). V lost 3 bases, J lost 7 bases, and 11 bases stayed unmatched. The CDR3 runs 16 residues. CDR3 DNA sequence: TGTGCCAGCAGCTTCGCCGGGACAGGGGCTTCCTCTGGCTACACCTTC. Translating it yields CASSFAGTGASSGYTF.

Here the CDR3 DNA reads TGCGCCAGCAGCCAAACTAGCGGGGGGGTCAATGAGCAGTTCTTC. Its protein product is CASSQTSGGVNEQFF. The rearrangement uses TRBV4-1 and TRBJ2-1, with TRBD2 matching over 13 bases. CDR1 is MGHRA, CDR2 YSYEKL, per germline. This CDR3 is built from 15 residues. V lost 2 bases, J lost 6 bases, and 1 base stayed unmatched.

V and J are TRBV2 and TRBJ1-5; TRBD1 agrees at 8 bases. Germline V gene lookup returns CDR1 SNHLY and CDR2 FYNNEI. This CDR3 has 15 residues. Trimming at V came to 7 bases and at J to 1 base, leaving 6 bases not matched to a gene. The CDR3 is CASNGRTGSNQPQHF. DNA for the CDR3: TGTGCCAGCAACGGTAGGACAGGGAGCAATCAGCCCCAGCATTTT.